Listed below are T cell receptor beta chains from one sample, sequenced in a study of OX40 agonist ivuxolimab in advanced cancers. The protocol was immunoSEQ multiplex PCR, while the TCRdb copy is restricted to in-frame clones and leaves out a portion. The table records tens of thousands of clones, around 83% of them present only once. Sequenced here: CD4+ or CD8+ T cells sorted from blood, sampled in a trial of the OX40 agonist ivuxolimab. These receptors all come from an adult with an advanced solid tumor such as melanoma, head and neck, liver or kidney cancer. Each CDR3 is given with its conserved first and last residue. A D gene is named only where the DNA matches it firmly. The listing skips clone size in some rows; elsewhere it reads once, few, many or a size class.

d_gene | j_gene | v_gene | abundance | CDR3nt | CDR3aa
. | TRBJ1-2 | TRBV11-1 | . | TGTGCCAGCAGCGGCATCCGGGGACCTTTCTATGGCTACACCTTC | CASSGIRGPFYGYTF
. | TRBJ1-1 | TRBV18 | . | TGTGCCAGCTCACCTAGGGTAGGGAACACTGAAGCTTTCTTT | CASSPRVGNTEAFF
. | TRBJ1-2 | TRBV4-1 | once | TGCGCCAGCAGCCTATCCCCGGGGGCGAACTATGGCTACACCTTC | CASSLSPGANYGYTF
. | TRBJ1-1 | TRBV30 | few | TGTGCCTGGAAATTCGGTAGGGCCAACGAAGCTTTCTTT | CAWKFGRANEAFF
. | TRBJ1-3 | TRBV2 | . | TGTGCCAGCAGTGATGGTTTGCGGCAGACCTTGAGCTCTGGAAACACCATATATTTT | CASSDGLRQTLSSGNTIYF
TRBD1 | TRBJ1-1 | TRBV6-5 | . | TGTGCCAGCACCCTCCCGACAGGGGAAGAGGCTTTCTTT | CASTLPTGEEAFF
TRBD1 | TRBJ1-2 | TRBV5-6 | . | TGTGCCAGCAGCACTGGACAGGGGGCTCGTGGCTACACCTTC | CASSTGQGARGYTF
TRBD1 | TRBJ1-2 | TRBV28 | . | TGTGCCAGCAGTTTACCGGGACAGGGGAAGAGGGGCTACACCTTC | CASSLPGQGKRGYTF
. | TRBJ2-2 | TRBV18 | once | TGTGCCAGCTCACCACCGCGGTACACCGGGGAGCTGTTTTTT | CASSPPRYTGELFF
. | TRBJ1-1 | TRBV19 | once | TGTGCCAGTCGCCCCGGACAGATGAACACTGAAGCTTTCTTT | CASRPGQMNTEAFF
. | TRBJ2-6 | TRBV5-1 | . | TGCGCCAGCAGCTTGGCTGGATCTGGGGCCAACGTCCTGACTTTC | CASSLAGSGANVLTF
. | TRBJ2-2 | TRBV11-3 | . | TGTGCCAGCACAAAGAACACCGGGGAGCTGTTTTTT | CASTKNTGELFF
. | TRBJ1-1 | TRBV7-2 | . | TGTGCCAGCGGAGGATTCTCTAGGGGTGAAGCTTTCTTT | CASGGFSRGEAFF
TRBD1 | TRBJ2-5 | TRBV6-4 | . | TGTGCCAGCGCCCGATCAGGGGGCGAGACCCAGTACTTC | CASARSGGETQYF